This T cell receptor beta chain emerged from a study of T cell responses to AZD1222 COVID-19 vaccine. Here immunoSEQ multiplex PCR was the method, and the copy in TCRdb shows in-frame clones only, minus some. The sample carries tens of thousands of clones, about 91% recorded once. This clone was seen a handful of times. The antigen is undetermined. CDR3 size: 17 residues. J was trimmed by 3 bases and V by 1 base; bases with no gene match: 3. The germline gives CDR1 MNHNS, CDR2 SASEGT. Study conclusions and caveats: It was only a handful of AZD1222 recipients who were seropositive at baseline. The donor cohort was predominantly white British with a female majority, and clonal diversity may have been underestimated.

V is TRBV6-1 and J is TRBJ2-3; TRBD2 aligns across 14 bases. The specimen was peripheral blood, collected 28 days after the second AZD1222 dose. This clonotype was sampled from an adult who received the AZD1222 COVID-19 vaccine. In nucleotides, the CDR3 is TGTGCCAGCAGTGAAGGGTGGACTAGCGGGGGGACAGATACGCAGTATTTT. Translation gives CASSEGWTSGGTDTQYF.